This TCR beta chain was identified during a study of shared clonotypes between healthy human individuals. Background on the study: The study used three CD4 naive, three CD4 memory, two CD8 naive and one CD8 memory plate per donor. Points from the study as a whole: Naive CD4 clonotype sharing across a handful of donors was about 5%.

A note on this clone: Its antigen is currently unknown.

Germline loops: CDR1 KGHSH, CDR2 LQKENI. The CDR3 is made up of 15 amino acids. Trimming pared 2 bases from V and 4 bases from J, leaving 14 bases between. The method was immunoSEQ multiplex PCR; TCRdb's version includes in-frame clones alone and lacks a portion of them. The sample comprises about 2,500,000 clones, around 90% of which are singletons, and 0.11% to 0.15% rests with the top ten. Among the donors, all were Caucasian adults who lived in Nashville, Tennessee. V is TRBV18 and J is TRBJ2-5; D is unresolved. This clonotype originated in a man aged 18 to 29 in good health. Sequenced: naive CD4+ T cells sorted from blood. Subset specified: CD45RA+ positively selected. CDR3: CASSPLPGMAETQYF. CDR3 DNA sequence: TGTGCCAGCTCACCATTACCAGGCATGGCAGAGACCCAGTACTTC.